Each of the 18 T cell receptor beta chains below was sequenced from the same sample in a study of blood T cell repertoires in COVID-19. Some clones are missing from TCRdb's copy, which holds only in-frame ones; the method was immunoSEQ multiplex PCR. There are around 280,000 clones in the sample; about 90% occur only once, and around 11% lies in the top ten. Sequencing used peripheral blood. The receptor source for this set is a woman aged 25 to 39 with COVID-19, enrolled during active disease.

The J gene is TRBJ1-5, the V gene TRBV27, with D tentatively TRBD1 (5 bases). V was pared by 5 bases and J by 2 bases, with 16 bases between. The CDR3 covers 16 residues. Germline V lookup: CDR1 MNHEY, CDR2 SMNVEV (reference sequence). This chain's CDR3 is CASSIRVGGGNQPQHF. The CDR3 DNA is TGTGCCAGCAGTATCCGGGTGGGGGGAGGCAATCAGCCCCAGCATTTT.

This clone was seen only once. The chain combines TRBV4-2 with TRBJ1-4; TRBD1 agrees at 7 bases. This CDR3 comprises 15 residues. J lost 11 bases, V lost 1 base, and 10 bases had no gene match. CDR1 is LGHNA, CDR2 YNFKEQ, per germline. The CDR3 region has the DNA TGTGCCAGCAGCCAAGGGAACAGGGGTAGGGGGAAACTGTTTTTT. Translated: CASSQGNRGRGKLFF.

This clone occurred a few times. The chain uses TRBV4-1 and TRBJ2-6; 11 nucleotides line up with TRBD1. Trimming at V came to 3 bases and at J to 4 bases, leaving 8 bases not matched to a gene. This CDR3 comprises 18 residues. Germline assignment: CDR1 MGHRA and CDR2 YSYEKL. The CDR3 bases are TGCGCCAGCAGCCAGTGGGGACAGGGGGGCACCGGGGCCAACGTCCTGACTTTC. Translation: CASSQWGQGGTGANVLTF.

The chain couples TRBV28 to TRBJ1-4; 8 nucleotides agree with TRBD1. The V gene's germline CDR1 is MDHEN and CDR2 SYDVKM. This CDR3 comprises 14 residues. Trimming removed 4 bases from V and 8 bases from J; junction bases left unmatched: 6. The chain's CDR3 is CASSSGQGEEKLFF. The DNA for the CDR3 is TGTGCCAGCAGTTCAGGACAGGGTGAGGAAAAACTGTTTTTT. The whole variable domain, remainder taken from reference TRBV28 and TRBJ1-4, is DVKVTQSSRYLVKRTGEKVFLECVQDMDHENMFWYRQDPGLGLRLIYFSYDVKMKEKGDIPEGYSVSREKKERFSLILESASTNQTSMYLCASSSGQGEEKLFFGSGTQLSVL.

The chain joins TRBV10-3 to TRBJ1-1, with 8 positions matching TRBD1. In germline, CDR1 is ENHRY, CDR2 SYGVKD. The length of the CDR3 is 14 residues. V was pared by 2 bases and J by 5 bases, with 4 bases of the junction left unmatched. The CDR3 loop is CAISEGQGGTEAFF. CDR3 bases: TGTGCCATCAGTGAGGGACAGGGTGGGACTGAAGCTTTCTTT.

As to this clone: Additional DNA sequences in this sample encode the identical CDR3. The chain uses TRBV28 and TRBJ2-2, with 9 bases identical to TRBD1. Germline assignment: CDR1 MDHEN and CDR2 SYDVKM. Losses at the gene ends were 3 bases for V and 8 bases for J; bases not matched to a gene: 10. The CDR3 has 16 amino acids. CDR3 residues: CASSFVTGGGRGELFF. In DNA form, the CDR3 reads TGTGCCAGCAGTTTTGTCACAGGGGGCGGGCGTGGGGAGCTGTTTTTT.

V gene TRBV4-1 combines with J gene TRBJ2-7; weak D call: TRBD2 (5 bases). There are 16 residues in the CDR3. V was trimmed by 1 base and J by 0 bases, leaving 13 bases between them. In germline, CDR1 is MGHRA, CDR2 YSYEKL. The CDR3 sequence: CASSQGGLSSSYEQYF. CDR3 DNA sequence: TGCGCCAGCAGCCAAGGAGGACTGTCTAGCTCCTACGAGCAGTACTTC.

The genes are TRBV6-5 and TRBJ1-2, with D unresolved. The CDR3 is 14 amino acids. V gave up 7 bases and J gave up 4 bases, with 16 bases separating them. Germline V lookup: CDR1 MNHEY, CDR2 SVGAGI. The CDR3 sequence: CASKSAAARYGYTF. The CDR3 DNA follows: TGTGCCAGCAAGAGCGCAGCGGCGCGCTATGGCTACACCTTC.

This chain links TRBV7-2 with TRBJ2-3, with TRBD2 matching 8 bases. Germline values: CDR1 SGHTA, CDR2 FQGNSA. V was pared by 5 bases and J by 7 bases, with 11 bases of the junction left unmatched. This CDR3 region has 15 residues. For the CDR3, the DNA is TGTGCCAGCAGCCAGCGGGGACTAGTTGAAAATACGCAGTATTTT. Translating gives CASSQRGLVENTQYF.

The chain employs TRBV7-2 and TRBJ2-7; D perhaps matches TRBD1 (6 bases). The germline V gene encodes CDR1 SGHTA and CDR2 FQGNSA. V shed 5 bases and J shed 5 bases, with 13 bases lying between them. The CDR3 is made up of 13 amino acids. CDR3 in DNA: TGTGCCAGCAGCATACAGGGAATTGACGAGCAGTACTTC. This encodes CASSIQGIDEQYF. The variable domain in full, completed from reference TRBV7-2 and TRBJ2-7, reads GAGVSQSPSNKVTEKGKDVELRCDPISGHTALYWYRQSLGQGLEFLIYFQGNSAPDKSGLPSDRFSAERTGGSVSTLTIQRTQQEDSAVYLCASSIQGIDEQYFGPGTRLTVT.

The V and J genes are TRBV7-3 and TRBJ2-6; D is undetermined. Looked up from germline, CDR1 is SGHTA and CDR2 is FQGTGA. This CDR3 is 16 amino acids long. Trimming removed 1 base from V and 0 bases from J, with 7 bases in between. The CDR3 bases are TGTGCCAGCAGCTTAAATCAGGACTCTGGGGCCAACGTCCTGACTTTC. Translated, it gives CASSLNQDSGANVLTF.

The chain has TRBV6-5 and TRBJ2-6; maybe TRBD1 (6 bases). The V end was cut by 10 bases, the J end by 0 bases, with 13 bases between. CDR3 length: 15 amino acids. Germline lookup yields CDR1 MNHEY and CDR2 SVGAGI. The CDR3 loop is CAITGFASGANVLTF. The CDR3 DNA follows: TGTGCCATAACAGGGTTCGCCTCTGGGGCCAACGTCCTGACTTTC.

The chain recombines TRBV7-2 with TRBJ1-2; D is ambiguous. V gave up 0 bases and J gave up 4 bases, with 6 bases separating them. The germline V gene has CDR1 SGHTA and CDR2 FQGNSA. The CDR3 is made up of 13 amino acids. The CDR3 loop is CASSLALSYGYTF. The CDR3, as DNA: TGTGCCAGCAGCTTAGCGCTTAGCTATGGCTACACCTTC.

This chain uses TRBV6-5 with TRBJ2-7; tentatively, D is TRBD1 (5 bases). V was cut by 7 bases and J by 6 bases, with 13 bases left in between. The germline V gene encodes CDR1 MNHEY and CDR2 SVGAGI. The CDR3 totals 12 residues. The CDR3 sequence: CASKDIPSEQYF. CDR3 nucleotide sequence: TGTGCCAGCAAGGACATTCCCTCCGAGCAGTACTTC.

The CDR3 sequence is CASSADRGTNQPQHF. In DNA form, the CDR3 reads TGTGCCAGTAGTGCGGACAGGGGCACCAATCAGCCCCAGCATTTT. The chain couples TRBV19 to TRBJ1-5; 9 bases fit TRBD1. From germline, CDR1 is LNHDA and CDR2 SQIVND (reference sequence). Trimming took 5 bases from V and 3 from J; bases not matched to a gene: 5. The length of the CDR3 is 15 residues. Combining the CDR3 with reference TRBV19 and TRBJ1-5 gives the whole variable domain DGGITQSPKYLFRKEGQNVTLSCEQNLNHDAMYWYRQDPGQGLRLIYYSQIVNDFQKGDIAEGYSVSREKKESFPLTVTSAQKNPTAFYLCASSADRGTNQPQHFGDGTRLSIL.

The chain couples TRBV4-1 to TRBJ2-1, with D perhaps TRBD1 (5 bases). The CDR3 covers 14 residues. Germline V lookup: CDR1 MGHRA, CDR2 YSYEKL. V lost 4 bases and J lost 3, with 10 bases in between. DNA for the CDR3: TGCGCCAGCAGCCGAGAAGGACACTACAATGAGCAGTTCTTC. Its translation: CASSREGHYNEQFF.

The chain links TRBV7-6 to TRBJ1-2, with a weak D call TRBD1 (6 bases). This CDR3 region has 14 residues. V was trimmed by 5 bases and J by 8 bases, leaving 18 bases between them. CDR1 and CDR2 (germline): SGHVS, FNYEAQ. CDR3 region: CASSTTQGMGGYTF. The CDR3 region has the DNA TGTGCCAGCAGCACGACACAGGGCATGGGAGGCTACACCTTC.

The chain combines TRBV19 with TRBJ1-2, with 7 bases lining up with TRBD1. Germline V gives CDR1 LNHDA, CDR2 SQIVND (reference sequence). There are 16 residues in the CDR3. V shed 2 bases, J shed 5 bases, and the junction held 11 bases outside the gene matches. The CDR3 DNA reads TGTGCCAGTAGTATAATCGGGACAGCCTTCCGTTATGGCTACACCTTC. Translating it yields CASSIIGTAFRYGYTF.